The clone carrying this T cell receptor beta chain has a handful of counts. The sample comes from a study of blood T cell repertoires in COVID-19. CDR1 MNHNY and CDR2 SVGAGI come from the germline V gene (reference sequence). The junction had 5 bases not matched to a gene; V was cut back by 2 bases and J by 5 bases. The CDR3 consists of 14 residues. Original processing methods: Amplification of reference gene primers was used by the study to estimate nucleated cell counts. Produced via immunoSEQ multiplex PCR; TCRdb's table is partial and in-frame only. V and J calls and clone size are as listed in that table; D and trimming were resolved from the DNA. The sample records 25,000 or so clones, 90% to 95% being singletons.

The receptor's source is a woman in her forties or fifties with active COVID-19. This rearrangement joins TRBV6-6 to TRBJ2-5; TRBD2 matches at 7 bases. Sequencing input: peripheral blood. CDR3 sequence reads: CASSYHGGWETQYF. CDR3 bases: TGTGCCAGCAGTTACCACGGGGGGTGGGAGACCCAGTACTTC.